This TCR beta chain originates from a study of cytomegalovirus exposure and HLA in healthy donors. Whole-study results and caveats: The Asian-associated ancestry cluster reportedly had fewer N-insertions than the approximately 700-donor mean in a later analysis. In an earlier analysis, most TCR beta V segments were productive about 87% or about 30% of the time. A later analysis found that most CMV-associated TCR beta chains appeared HLA-restricted.

The germline V gene has CDR1 SGHTA and CDR2 FQGNSA. Trimming pared 5 bases from V and 10 bases from J, leaving 12 bases between. The CDR3 extends over 12 amino acids. Note on this clone: What it recognizes is unknown.

The study ran its PCR with 60 Vbeta and 13 Jbeta primers. Only in-frame clones appear in the TCRdb table, and some are missing; sequencing was by immunoSEQ multiplex PCR. The sample has around 120,000 clones, around three quarters seen once; the top ten hold 3.4%. What was sequenced was PBMCs. This clonotype was obtained from a man aged 30 to 39 in good health and CMV-seronegative. The chain has TRBV7-2 and TRBJ2-1, with D possibly matching TRBD2 (5 bases). CDR3 bases: TGTGCCAGCAGCCCCCAAGAGGGCGAGCAGTTCTTC. Protein product: CASSPQEGEQFF. Filled out from reference TRBV7-2 and TRBJ2-1, the complete variable domain reads GAGVSQSPSNKVTEKGKDVELRCDPISGHTALYWYRQSLGQGLEFLIYFQGNSAPDKSGLPSDRFSAERTGGSVSTLTIQRTQQEDSAVYLCASSPQEGEQFFGPGTRLTVL.